One sample yielded the 9 T cell receptor beta chains listed below, sequenced in a study of spatial heterogeneity in lung cancer. Time point in this sample: sample taken at primary tumor resection. Unsorted whole RNA of tumor, nontumor lung or frozen PBMC was sequenced. In TCRdb, the 5' RACE reads were re-called with MiXCR into one record per CDR3 protein. The table lists about 10,000 distinct CDR3 sequences, approximately 4% of them singletons, with over 6.5% in the top ten. The input for sequencing was normal lung tissue next to the tumor, taken at surgery. The source is a male donor with early-stage non-small cell lung cancer.

By share, this clonotype ranks as medium-sized (0.01 to 0.1%). The gene calls are TRBV29-1 and TRBJ1-1; D unresolved. Trimming took off 4 bases at V and 2 bases at J, with 8 bases between the two ends. Germline V lookup: CDR1 SQVTM, CDR2 ANQGSEA. The length of the CDR3 is 12 residues. This chain's CDR3 is CSVGTGNTEAFF. CDR3 DNA sequence: TGCAGCGTTGGTACGGGCAACACTGAAGCTTTCTTT.

This clonotype was recorded a few times. The chain combines TRBV30 with TRBJ2-6; TRBD1 matches 10 bases. V was pared by 4 bases and J by 0 bases, with 6 bases of the junction left unmatched. CDR1 GTSNPN and CDR2 SVGIG come from the germline V gene (reference sequence). The length of the CDR3 is 17 residues. CDR3 protein: CAWTRDRGFSGANVLTF. CDR3 nucleotides: TGTGCCTGGACCCGGGACAGGGGCTTCTCTGGGGCCAACGTCCTGACTTTC.

This clonotype was recorded many times. The V gene is TRBV20-1, the J gene TRBJ2-7; no clear D gene. V lost 0 bases, J lost 3 bases, and 6 bases lay in between. Germline V gene data show CDR1 as DFQATT and CDR2 as SNEGSKA (reference sequence). This CDR3 comprises 12 residues. The CDR3 DNA is TGCAGTGCTAGAGAATCAGTCTACGAGCAGTACTTC. Translation gives CSARESVYEQYF.

By proportion, this clonotype is medium-sized. This chain connects TRBV30 to TRBJ1-6; D unresolved. The CDR3 has 15 residues. Germline CDR1 and CDR2: GTSNPN and SVGIG (reference sequence). The germline V and J ends were trimmed by 2 bases and 10 bases, with 18 bases remaining between them. In DNA form, the CDR3 reads TGTGCCTGGAGTCGGTCAGGCTGGGAAGGATCACCCCTCCACTTT. This encodes CAWSRSGWEGSPLHF.

This clonotype has at least ten counts. The V gene is TRBV29-1, the J gene TRBJ2-1; 8 bases match TRBD2. Trimming cost V 7 bases and J 3 bases; bases outside gene matches: 8. The CDR3 consists of 14 residues. Germline CDR1 reads SQVTM; CDR2 reads ANQGSEA. The CDR3 sequence is CSARGAGGYNEQFF. The CDR3 DNA follows: TGCAGCGCAAGAGGGGCGGGGGGCTACAATGAGCAGTTCTTC.

Ten or more counts support this clonotype. V and J are TRBV5-1 and TRBJ1-2; D unclear. V lost 5 bases, J lost 0 bases, and 11 bases lay in between. The CDR3 has 14 residues. Looked up from germline, CDR1 is SGHRS and CDR2 is YFSETQ. CDR3 sequence (DNA): TGCGCCAGCAGTCTTCGAGAGGCTAACTATGGCTACACCTTC. It translates to CASSLREANYGYTF.

The V and J genes are TRBV6-6 and TRBJ2-3, with 7 bases that match TRBD1. V lost 2 bases and J lost 5; bases outside the gene matches: 7. The CDR3 is made up of 15 amino acids. The germline V gene encodes CDR1 MNHNY and CDR2 SVGAGI (reference sequence). CDR3 coding DNA: TGTGCCAGCAGTTACGGGCAGGGGGACGTAGATACGCAGTATTTT. This encodes CASSYGQGDVDTQYF.

In its sample, this clonotype is medium-sized. This chain links TRBV28 with TRBJ2-7; 11 bases match TRBD2. Germline values: CDR1 MDHEN, CDR2 SYDVKM. This CDR3 comprises 14 residues. Trimming cost V 7 bases and J 5 bases; bases outside gene matches: 7. CDR3 sequence: CASIAGGLGNEQYF. CDR3 DNA sequence: TGTGCCAGCATAGCGGGGGGGCTGGGGAACGAGCAGTACTTC.

By its share, this clonotype is medium-sized (0.01 to 0.1%). The chain uses TRBV12-3 or TRBV12-4 and TRBJ1-1; D unclear. Trimming left V 5 bases short and J 1 base short, with 11 bases between. The CDR3 contains 14 residues. CDR3 region: CASSDKAGNTEAFF. For the CDR3, the DNA is TGTGCCAGCAGTGATAAAGCGGGGAACACTGAAGCTTTCTTT.